These T cell receptor beta chains were read from a single sample in a study of post-analysis software for immune sequencing data. A single record per CDR3 protein comes from TCRdb applying MiXCR to the PCR reads. The sample yields approximately 180,000 distinct CDR3 sequences, about 32% seen once. The material sequenced was blood. These receptors came from a girl aged 10 to 17 with multiple sclerosis. Both conserved end residues are trimmed from each CDR3. A D gene is named only where the DNA matches it firmly. Some rows mark clone size as missing; the rest say once, few, many or name a class of expanded clone.

size	V	length	D	J	CDR3
-	TRBV10-2	15	-	TRBJ2-2	ASSEHMGQINTGELF
many	TRBV29-1	11	TRBD2	TRBJ2-7	SVEELAGSEQY
-	TRBV6-1	13	-	TRBJ1-5	ASRPPGSGNQPQH
many	TRBV7-9	12	-	TRBJ2-1	ASSPSGEVNEQF
-	TRBV10-2	13	-	TRBJ2-1	ASSDFGSTYNEQF
-	TRBV6-6	12	-	TRBJ1-6	ASSPTVDNSPLH
-	TRBV13	12	-	TRBJ1-1	ASSFWRGNTEAF
few	TRBV27	13	TRBD2	TRBJ2-5	ASSFWTSGKETQY
few	TRBV18	12	-	TRBJ1-1	ASRGQAENTEAF
-	TRBV7-8	10	-	TRBJ1-5	AGSPPGQPQH
few	TRBV5-6	11	-	TRBJ1-1	ASSLEENTEAF
many	TRBV12-3/TRBV12-4	12	-	TRBJ1-2	ASSFGGPNYGYT
few	TRBV5-1	13	TRBD1	TRBJ1-2	ASSFIRQGVSSYT
-	TRBV7-8	12	-	TRBJ1-1	ASSHRELNTEAF
-	TRBV20-1	13	TRBD1	TRBJ2-7	SAKRRQGMGYEQY
medium-sized	TRBV27	11	-	TRBJ2-5	ASSLWGQETQY
many	TRBV7-3	11	TRBD1	TRBJ1-1	ASSQGQTHEAF
-	TRBV5-1	13	-	TRBJ2-2	ASSLGPGRTGELF
-	TRBV15	11	-	TRBJ1-2	ATSLTANYGYT
few	TRBV5-5	15	TRBD1	TRBJ2-7	ASSLIPAGQGFYEQY
-	TRBV12-3/TRBV12-4	14	-	TRBJ1-6	ASSLGGIWSNSPLH
many	TRBV11-1	9	-	TRBJ2-1	ASSFKNEQF
-	TRBV29-1	15	TRBD1	TRBJ1-1	SVWGVWTGAMNTEAF
few	TRBV5-1	10	-	TRBJ1-1	ASSLAGGEAF
many	TRBV15	11	-	TRBJ2-1	ATSRYISSEQF
few	TRBV10-1	13	-	TRBJ2-2	ASTRGTGGTGELF
-	TRBV6-5	15	TRBD1	TRBJ1-5	ASSWGVPGGTNQPQH